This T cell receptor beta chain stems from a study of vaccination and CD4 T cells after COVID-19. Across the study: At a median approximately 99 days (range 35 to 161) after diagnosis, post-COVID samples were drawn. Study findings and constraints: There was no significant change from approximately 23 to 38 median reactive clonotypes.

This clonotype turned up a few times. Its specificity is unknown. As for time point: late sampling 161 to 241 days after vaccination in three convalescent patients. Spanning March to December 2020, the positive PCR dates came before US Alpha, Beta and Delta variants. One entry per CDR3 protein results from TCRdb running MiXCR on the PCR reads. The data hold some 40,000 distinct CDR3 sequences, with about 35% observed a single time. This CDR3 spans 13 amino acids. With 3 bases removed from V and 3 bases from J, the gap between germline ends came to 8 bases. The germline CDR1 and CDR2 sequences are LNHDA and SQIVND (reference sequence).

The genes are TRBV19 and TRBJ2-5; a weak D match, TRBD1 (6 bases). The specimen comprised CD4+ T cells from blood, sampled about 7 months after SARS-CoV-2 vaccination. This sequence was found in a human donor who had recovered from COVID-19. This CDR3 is CASSITGKETQYF. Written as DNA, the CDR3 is TGTGCCAGTAGTATTACAGGGAAAGAGACCCAGTACTTC.